This TCR beta chain stems from a study of blood T cell repertoires in COVID-19. Study as a whole: Sample material is recorded as cDNA or gDNA derived from T cells, B-cell-depleted T cells, or PBMCs.

Sequencing was performed with immunoSEQ multiplex PCR; in TCRdb, only in-frame clones are kept and a portion is missing. The sample lists almost 400,000 clones; 87% were seen once. The CDR3 is 15 amino acids. After removal of 7 bases from V and 3 bases from J, the junction contained 7 bases not matched to a gene. Per germline, CDR1 MNHEY and CDR2 SVGAGI. This chain uses TRBV6-5 with TRBJ2-2; 8 nucleotides align to TRBD2. Source material: peripheral blood. The origin of this receptor is a woman aged 55-70 years with COVID-19, enrolled during active disease. Here the CDR3 reads CASNEGGGYTGELFF. DNA of the CDR3: TGTGCCAGCAACGAGGGCGGGGGGTACACCGGGGAGCTGTTTTTT.